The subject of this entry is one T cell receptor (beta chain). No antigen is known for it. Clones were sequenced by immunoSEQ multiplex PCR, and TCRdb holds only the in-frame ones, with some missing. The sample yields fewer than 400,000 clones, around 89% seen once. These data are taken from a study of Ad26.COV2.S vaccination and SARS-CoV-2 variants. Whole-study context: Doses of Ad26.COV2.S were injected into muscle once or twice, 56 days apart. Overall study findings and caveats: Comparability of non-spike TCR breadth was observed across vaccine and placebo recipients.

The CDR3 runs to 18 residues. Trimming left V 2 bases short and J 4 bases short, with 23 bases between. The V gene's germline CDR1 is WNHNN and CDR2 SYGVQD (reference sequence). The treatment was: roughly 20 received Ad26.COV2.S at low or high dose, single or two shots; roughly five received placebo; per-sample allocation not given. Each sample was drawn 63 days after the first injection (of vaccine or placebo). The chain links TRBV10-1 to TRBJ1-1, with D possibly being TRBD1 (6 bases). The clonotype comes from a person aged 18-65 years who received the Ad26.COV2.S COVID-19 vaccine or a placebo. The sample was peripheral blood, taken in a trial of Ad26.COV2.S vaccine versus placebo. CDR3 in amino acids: CASSETWGLYRVGTEAFF. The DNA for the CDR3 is TGCGCCAGCAGTGAGACGTGGGGCCTTTACAGGGTAGGCACTGAAGCTTTCTTT.